This T cell receptor (beta chain) was identified during a study of blood T cell repertoires in COVID-19. As for the study in general: Sites across the United States, Italy and Spain contributed samples from acute and convalescent COVID-19. The analysed material was cDNA or gDNA that came from T cells, B-cell-depleted T cells, or PBMCs.

Some clones are missing from TCRdb's copy, which holds only in-frame ones; the method was immunoSEQ multiplex PCR. The repertoire holds around 200,000 clones, roughly 88% seen once, with 2.5% to 3.5% in the top ten. Input material: peripheral blood. The sequence came from a man in his 60s with acute or convalescent COVID-19.

CDR3 coding DNA: TGTGCCAGCAGCCTAATGGAGGGACTAGCGGCCACAGATACGCAGTATTTT. It is translated as CASSLMEGLAATDTQYF. The V gene is TRBV11-2, the J gene TRBJ2-3, with TRBD2 matching 11 bases. Germline CDR1 is SGHAT and CDR2 is FQNNGV. The CDR3 is 17 amino acids. With V trimmed by 5 bases and J by 2 bases, 9 bases remained unmatched.